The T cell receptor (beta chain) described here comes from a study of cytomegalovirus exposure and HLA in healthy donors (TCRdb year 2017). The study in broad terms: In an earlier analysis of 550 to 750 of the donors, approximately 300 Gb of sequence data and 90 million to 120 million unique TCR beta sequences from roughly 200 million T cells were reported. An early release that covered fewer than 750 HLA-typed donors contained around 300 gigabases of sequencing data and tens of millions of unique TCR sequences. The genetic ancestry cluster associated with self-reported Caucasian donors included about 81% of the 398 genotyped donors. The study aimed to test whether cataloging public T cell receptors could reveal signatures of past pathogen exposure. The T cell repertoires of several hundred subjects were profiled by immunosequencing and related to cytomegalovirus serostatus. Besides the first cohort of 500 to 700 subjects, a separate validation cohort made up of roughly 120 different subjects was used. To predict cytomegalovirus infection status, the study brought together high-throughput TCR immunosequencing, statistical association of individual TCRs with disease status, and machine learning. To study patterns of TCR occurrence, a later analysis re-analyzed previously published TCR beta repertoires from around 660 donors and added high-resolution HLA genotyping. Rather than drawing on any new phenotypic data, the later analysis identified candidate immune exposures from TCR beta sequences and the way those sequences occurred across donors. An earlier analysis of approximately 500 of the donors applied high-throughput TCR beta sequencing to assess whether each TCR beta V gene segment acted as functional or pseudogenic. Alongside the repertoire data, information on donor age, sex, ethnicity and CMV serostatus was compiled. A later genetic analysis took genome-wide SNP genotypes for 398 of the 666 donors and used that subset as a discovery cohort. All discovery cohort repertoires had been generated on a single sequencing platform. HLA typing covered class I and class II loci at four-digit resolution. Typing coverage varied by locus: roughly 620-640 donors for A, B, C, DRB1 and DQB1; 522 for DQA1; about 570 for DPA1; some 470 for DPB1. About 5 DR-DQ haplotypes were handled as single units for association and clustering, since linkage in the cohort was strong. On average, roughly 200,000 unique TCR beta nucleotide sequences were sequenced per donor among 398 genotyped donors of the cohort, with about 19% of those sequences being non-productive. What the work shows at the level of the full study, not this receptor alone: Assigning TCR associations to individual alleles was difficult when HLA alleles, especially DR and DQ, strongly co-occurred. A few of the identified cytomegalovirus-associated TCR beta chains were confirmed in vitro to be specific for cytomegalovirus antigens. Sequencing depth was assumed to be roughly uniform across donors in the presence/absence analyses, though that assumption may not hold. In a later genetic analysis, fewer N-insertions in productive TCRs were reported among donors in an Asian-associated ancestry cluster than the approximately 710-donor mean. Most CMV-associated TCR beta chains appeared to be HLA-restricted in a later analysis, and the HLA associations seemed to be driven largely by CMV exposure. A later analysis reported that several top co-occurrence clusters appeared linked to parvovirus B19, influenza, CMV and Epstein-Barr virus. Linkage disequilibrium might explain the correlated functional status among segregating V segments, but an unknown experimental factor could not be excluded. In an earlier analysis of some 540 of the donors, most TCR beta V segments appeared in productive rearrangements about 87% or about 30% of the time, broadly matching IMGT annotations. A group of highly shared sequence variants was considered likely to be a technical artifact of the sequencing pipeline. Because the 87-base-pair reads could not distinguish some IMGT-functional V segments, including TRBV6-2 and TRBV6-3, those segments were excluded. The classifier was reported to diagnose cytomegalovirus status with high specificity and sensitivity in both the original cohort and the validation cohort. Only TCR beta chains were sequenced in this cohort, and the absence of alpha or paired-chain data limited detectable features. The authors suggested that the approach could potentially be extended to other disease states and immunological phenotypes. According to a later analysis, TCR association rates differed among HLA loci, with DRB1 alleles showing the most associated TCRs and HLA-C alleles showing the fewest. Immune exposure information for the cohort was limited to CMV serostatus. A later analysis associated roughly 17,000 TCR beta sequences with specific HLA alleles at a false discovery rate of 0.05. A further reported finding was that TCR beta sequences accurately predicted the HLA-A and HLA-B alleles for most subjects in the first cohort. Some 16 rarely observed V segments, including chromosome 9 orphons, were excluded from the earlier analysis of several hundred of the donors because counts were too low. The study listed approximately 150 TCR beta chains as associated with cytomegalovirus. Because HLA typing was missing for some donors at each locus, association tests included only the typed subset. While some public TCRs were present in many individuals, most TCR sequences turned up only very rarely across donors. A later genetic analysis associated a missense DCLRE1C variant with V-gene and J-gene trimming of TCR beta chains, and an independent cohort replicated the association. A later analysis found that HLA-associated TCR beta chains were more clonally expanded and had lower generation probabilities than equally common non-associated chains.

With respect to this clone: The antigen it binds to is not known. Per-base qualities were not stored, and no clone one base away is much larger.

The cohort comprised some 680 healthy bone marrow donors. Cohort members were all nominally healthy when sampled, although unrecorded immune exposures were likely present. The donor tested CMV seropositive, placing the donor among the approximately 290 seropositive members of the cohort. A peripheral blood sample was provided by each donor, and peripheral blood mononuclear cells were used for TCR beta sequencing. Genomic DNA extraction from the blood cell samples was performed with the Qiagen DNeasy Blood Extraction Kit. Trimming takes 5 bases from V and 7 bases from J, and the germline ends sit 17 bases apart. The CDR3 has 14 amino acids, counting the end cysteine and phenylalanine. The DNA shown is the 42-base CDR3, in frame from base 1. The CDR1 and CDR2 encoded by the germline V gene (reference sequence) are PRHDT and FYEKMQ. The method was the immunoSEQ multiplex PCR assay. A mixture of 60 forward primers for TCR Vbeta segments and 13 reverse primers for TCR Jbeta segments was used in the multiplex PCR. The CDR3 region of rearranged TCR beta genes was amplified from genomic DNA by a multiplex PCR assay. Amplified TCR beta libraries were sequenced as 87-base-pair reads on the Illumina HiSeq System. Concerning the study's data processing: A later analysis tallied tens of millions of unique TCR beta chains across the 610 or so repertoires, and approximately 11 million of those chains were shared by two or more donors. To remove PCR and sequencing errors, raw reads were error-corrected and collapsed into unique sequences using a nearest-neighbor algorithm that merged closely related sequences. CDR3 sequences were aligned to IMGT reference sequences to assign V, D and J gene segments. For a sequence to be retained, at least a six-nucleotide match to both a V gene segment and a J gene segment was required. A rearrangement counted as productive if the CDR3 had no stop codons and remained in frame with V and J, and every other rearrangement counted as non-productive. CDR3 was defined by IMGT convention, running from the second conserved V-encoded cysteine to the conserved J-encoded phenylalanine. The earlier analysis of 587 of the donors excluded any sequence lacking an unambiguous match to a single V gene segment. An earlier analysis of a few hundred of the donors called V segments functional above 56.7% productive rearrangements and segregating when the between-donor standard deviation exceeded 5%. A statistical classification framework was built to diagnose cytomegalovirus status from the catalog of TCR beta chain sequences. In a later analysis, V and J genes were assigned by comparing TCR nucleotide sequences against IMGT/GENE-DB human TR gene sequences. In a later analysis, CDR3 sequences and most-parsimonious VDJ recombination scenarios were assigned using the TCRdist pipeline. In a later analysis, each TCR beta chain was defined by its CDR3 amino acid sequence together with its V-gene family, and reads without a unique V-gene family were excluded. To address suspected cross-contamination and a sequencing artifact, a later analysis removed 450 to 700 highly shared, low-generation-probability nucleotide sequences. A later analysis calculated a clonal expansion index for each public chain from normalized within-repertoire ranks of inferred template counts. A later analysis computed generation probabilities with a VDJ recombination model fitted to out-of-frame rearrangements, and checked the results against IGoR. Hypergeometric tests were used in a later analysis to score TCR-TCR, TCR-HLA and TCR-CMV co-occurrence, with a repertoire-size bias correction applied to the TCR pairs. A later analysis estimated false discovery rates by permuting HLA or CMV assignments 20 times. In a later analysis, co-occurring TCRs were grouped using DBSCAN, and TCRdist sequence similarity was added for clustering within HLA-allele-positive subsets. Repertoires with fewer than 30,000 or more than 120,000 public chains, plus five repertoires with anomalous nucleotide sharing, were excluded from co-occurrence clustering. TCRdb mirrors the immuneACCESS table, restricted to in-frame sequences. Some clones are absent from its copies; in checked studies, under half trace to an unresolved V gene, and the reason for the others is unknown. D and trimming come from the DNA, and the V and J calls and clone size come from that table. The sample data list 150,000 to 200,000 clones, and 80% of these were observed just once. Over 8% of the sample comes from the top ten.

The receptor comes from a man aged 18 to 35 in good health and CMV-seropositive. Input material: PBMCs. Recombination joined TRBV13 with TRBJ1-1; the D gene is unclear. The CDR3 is CASSPGGGYGEAFF. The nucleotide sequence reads TGTGCCAGCAGCCCCGGCGGTGGGTACGGTGAAGCTTTCTTT.